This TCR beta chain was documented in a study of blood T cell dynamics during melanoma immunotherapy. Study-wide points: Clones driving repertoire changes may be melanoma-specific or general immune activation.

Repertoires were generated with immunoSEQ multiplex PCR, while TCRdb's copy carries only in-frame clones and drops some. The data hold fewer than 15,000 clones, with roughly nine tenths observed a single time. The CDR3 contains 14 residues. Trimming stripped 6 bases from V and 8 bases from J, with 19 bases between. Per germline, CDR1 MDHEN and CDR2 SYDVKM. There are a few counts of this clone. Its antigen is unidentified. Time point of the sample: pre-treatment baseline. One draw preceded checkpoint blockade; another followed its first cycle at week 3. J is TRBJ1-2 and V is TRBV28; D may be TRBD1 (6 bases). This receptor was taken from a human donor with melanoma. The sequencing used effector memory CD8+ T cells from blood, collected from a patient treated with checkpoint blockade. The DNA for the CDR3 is TGTGCCAGCAGCTCCGGGTTCCCAGGGGAAGGCTACACCTTC. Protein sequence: CASSSGFPGEGYTF.